A selection of T cell receptor beta chains follows, all from one sample in a study of blood T cell repertoires in COVID-19. The repertoire was sequenced with immunoSEQ multiplex PCR; TCRdb's copy has only in-frame clones and lacks some. The data contain 300,000 to 450,000 clones, around 87% of them singletons. Sequenced material: peripheral blood. The receptors shown here come from a woman aged 60-70 years with COVID-19, enrolled during active disease. The CDR3 runs from the conserved cysteine through the conserved F or W. Each record gives: J gene, clone size, V gene, D gene, CDR3 DNA, CDR3 protein. D genes are given only for firm matches. Rows may omit the clone size; those that give it use once, few, many or a size class.

>TRBJ1-6|-|TRBV9|-
TGTGCCAGCAGCGTGACTGAGGGTGATTCACCCCTCCACTTT
CASSVTEGDSPLHF
>TRBJ2-2|-|TRBV12-5|-
TGTGCTAGTGGTTTGGTACGAGGTAGCGGTATAAACACCGGGGAGCTGTTTTTT
CASGLVRGSGINTGELFF
>TRBJ2-7|-|TRBV7-2|-
TGTGCCAGCAGCTCAGACCGACTTTACGAGCAGTACTTC
CASSSDRLYEQYF
>TRBJ1-4|once|TRBV15|TRBD1
TGTGCCACCAGCAGAGAAGGGGGCGAGCCTAATGAAAAACTGTTTTTT
CATSREGGEPNEKLFF
>TRBJ2-3|once|TRBV6-2/TRBV6-3|TRBD2
TGTGCCAGCAGTCCCGGACTAGCGGGGCTGGCAGATACGCAGTATTTT
CASSPGLAGLADTQYF
>TRBJ1-4|-|TRBV19|TRBD1
TGTGCCAGTAGTCGACAGGGAGGTGAAAAACTGTTTTTT
CASSRQGGEKLFF
>TRBJ2-7|-|TRBV27|-
TGTGCCAGCAGTTTGACGTGGGGGCACGAGCAGTACTTC
CASSLTWGHEQYF
>TRBJ2-3|-|TRBV5-1|TRBD2
TGCGCCAGCATCCTTACTAGCGGGGGGCCCGATACGCAGTATTTT
CASILTSGGPDTQYF
>TRBJ1-6|-|TRBV19|TRBD1
TGTGCCACCACTGACAGGGGGAGAAATAATTCACCCCTCCACTTT
CATTDRGRNNSPLHF
>TRBJ1-1|-|TRBV5-1|TRBD1
TGCGCCAGCAGCCGCGGGACAGGGCTTGAAGCTTTCTTT
CASSRGTGLEAFF
>TRBJ2-2|-|TRBV5-6|TRBD1
TGTGCCACCCTTAGGCGGGGACAGGGGCTTACCGGGGAGCTGTTTTTT
CATLRRGQGLTGELFF
>TRBJ2-7|-|TRBV5-1|-
TGCGCCAGCAGCCCAGACAGTACTACCTACGAGCAGTACTTC
CASSPDSTTYEQYF
>TRBJ2-1|-|TRBV9|TRBD2
TGTGCCAGCAGCGCGGGACTAGCGGATTACAATGAGCAGTTCTTC
CASSAGLADYNEQFF
>TRBJ1-5|-|TRBV7-9|-
TGTGCCAGCAGCTTAGAGGGGTGGAATCAGCCCCAGCATTTT
CASSLEGWNQPQHF
>TRBJ1-1|-|TRBV6-1|-
TGTGCCAGCACCCAGGGTTTCGCTGAAGCTTTCTTT
CASTQGFAEAFF
>TRBJ1-6|-|TRBV30|-
TGTGCCTGGAGTGTATCATCACCCCTCCACTTT
CAWSVSSPLHF
>TRBJ1-6|few|TRBV2|-
TGTGCCAGCAGCGATAGAACAAGACTCAATTCACCCCTCCACTTT
CASSDRTRLNSPLHF
>TRBJ2-4|-|TRBV28|TRBD2
TGTGCCAGCAGTCCTCTTGGAGCGGGGGGATACAAAAACATTCAGTACTTC
CASSPLGAGGYKNIQYF